The 22 T cell receptor beta chains below were found in one sample sequenced in a study of T cells after yellow fever vaccination. TCRdb used MiXCR to reprocess the 5' RACE reads, holding one entry per CDR3 protein. Of about 320,000 distinct CDR3 sequences detected, around 6.8% appear once; the ten largest clones hold 18%. The sequenced sample was PBMCs, obtained about 49 days after the first yellow fever vaccination. These receptors were collected from a young man who received the YFV17D yellow fever vaccine.

The sample holds many counts of this clonotype. V gene TRBV4-1 combines with J gene TRBJ1-1; no firm D call. CDR1 is MGHRA, CDR2 YSYEKL, per germline. There are 14 residues in the CDR3. Trimming took 8 bases from V and 2 from J, leaving 15 bases between them. The CDR3 DNA reads TGCGCCAGCCGCGGCCTACTCCTCAACACTGAAGCTTTCTTT. It specifies CASRGLLLNTEAFF.

This clonotype was seen many times. The chain recombines TRBV20-1 with TRBJ2-5; a weak D match, TRBD2 (6 bases). Germline-derived CDR1 and CDR2 are DFQATT and SNEGSKA (reference sequence). V shed 6 bases and J shed 5 bases, with 16 bases lying between them. The CDR3 runs to 13 residues. The CDR3 sequence is CSARVLATETQYF. The CDR3 region has the DNA TGCAGTGCCAGGGTCCTAGCGACGGAGACCCAGTACTTC.

The V gene is TRBV5-1, the J gene TRBJ2-5; the D gene is possibly TRBD1 (8 bases). CDR1 is SGHRS and CDR2 is YFSETQ in the germline V gene. The CDR3 totals 16 residues. Trimming stripped 4 bases from V and 5 bases from J, with 21 bases between. The CDR3: CASSPSWTGRVETQYF. The CDR3 DNA sequence: TGCGCCAGCAGCCCGTCGTGGACAGGGAGGGTCGAGACCCAGTACTTC. Filled out from reference TRBV5-1 and TRBJ2-5, the complete variable domain reads KAGVTQTPRYLIKTRGQQVTLSCSPISGHRSVSWYQQTPGQGLQFLFEYFSETQRNKGNFPGRFSGRQFSNSRSEMNVSTLELGDSALYLCASSPSWTGRVETQYFGPGTRLLVL.

The J gene is TRBJ2-1, the V gene TRBV6-2 or TRBV6-3; 11 nucleotides line up with TRBD2. This CDR3 has 15 residues. After removal of 6 bases from V and 8 bases from J, the junction contained 9 bases not matched to a gene. Germline-derived CDR1 and CDR2 are MNHEY and SVGEGT. The CDR3 spells CASRARLAGNDEQFF. In DNA, the CDR3 is TGTGCCAGCAGGGCCAGACTAGCGGGGAATGATGAGCAGTTCTTC.

The chain links TRBV9 to TRBJ1-6; tentative D call: TRBD1 (5 bases). Germline V gives CDR1 SGDLS, CDR2 YYNGEE. Trimming took 7 bases from V and 7 from J, leaving 15 bases between them. The CDR3 has 14 residues. CDR3 coding DNA: TGTGCCAGCTCCCGGGACGGGGAGAATTCACCCCTCCACTTT. Translated: CASSRDGENSPLHF.

At least ten counts were recorded for this clonotype. This chain connects TRBV6-2 or TRBV6-3 to TRBJ2-3; 7 bases align to TRBD2. V dropped 4 bases and J dropped 0; count of bases not matched to a gene: 10. There are 17 residues in the CDR3. Germline CDR1 and CDR2: MNHEY and SVGEGT. In DNA, the CDR3 is TGTGCCAGCAGTTCTAAGGAGGCGGGGGAGAGCACAGATACGCAGTATTTT. It encodes CASSSKEAGESTDTQYF.

This clonotype was seen more than once but under ten times. The chain uses TRBV7-2 and TRBJ1-4; tentatively, D is TRBD1 (6 bases). Germline-derived CDR1 and CDR2 are SGHTA and FQGNSA. The CDR3 consists of 13 residues. The ends were cut back, 4 bases at V and 8 bases at J, with 11 bases in the middle. CDR3 sequence: CASSSGTREKLFF. CDR3 in DNA: TGTGCCAGCAGCTCGGGGACAAGGGAAAAACTGTTTTTT.

This clonotype was seen more than once but under ten times. The chain combines TRBV5-5 with TRBJ2-5, with D perhaps TRBD1 (7 bases). The germline gives CDR1 SGHKS, CDR2 YYEKEE (reference sequence). The CDR3 has 14 residues. Trimming pared 0 bases from V and 5 bases from J, leaving 11 bases between. This CDR3 reads CASSLDPGGETQYF. The CDR3 DNA is TGTGCCAGCAGCTTGGACCCAGGGGGGGAGACCCAGTACTTC.

This clonotype has a handful of counts. The V gene is TRBV12-3 or TRBV12-4, the J gene TRBJ1-5, with D possibly TRBD1 on 5 matching bases. CDR3 length: 15 amino acids. Trimming pared 6 bases from V and 6 bases from J, leaving 18 bases between. CDR3 amino acids: CASSTSRERVQPQHF. The CDR3 region has the DNA TGTGCCAGCAGCACCAGCAGGGAACGAGTTCAGCCCCAGCATTTT.

This clonotype was picked up a small number of times. This sequence joins TRBV6-5 and TRBJ2-3; TRBD2 agrees at 8 bases. V was pared by 0 bases and J by 6 bases, with 8 bases of the junction left unmatched. The CDR3 is 16 amino acids. CDR1 MNHEY and CDR2 SVGAGI come from the germline V gene. CDR3 bases: TGTGCCAGCAGTTACTCGGGGCGAAGCGGGGGCGATACGCAGTATTTT. Its protein product is CASSYSGRSGGDTQYF.

This clonotype was picked up a small number of times. The rearrangement uses TRBV5-1 and TRBJ2-7, with D possibly being TRBD1 (6 bases). The CDR3 extends over 14 amino acids. V dropped 4 bases and J dropped 4 bases, with 15 bases sitting between them. Germline lookup yields CDR1 SGHRS and CDR2 YFSETQ. DNA of the CDR3: TGCGCCAGCAGCCCGGACAGCTTAACGTACGAGCAGTACTTC. This translates into CASSPDSLTYEQYF. Filled out from reference TRBV5-1 and TRBJ2-7, the complete variable domain reads KAGVTQTPRYLIKTRGQQVTLSCSPISGHRSVSWYQQTPGQGLQFLFEYFSETQRNKGNFPGRFSGRQFSNSRSEMNVSTLELGDSALYLCASSPDSLTYEQYFGPGTRLTVT.

This clonotype was seen only a few times. The rearrangement uses TRBV12-3 or TRBV12-4 and TRBJ1-1; D call uncertain. This CDR3 is built from 16 residues. Trimming left V 4 bases short and J 0 bases short, with 15 bases between. CDR3 sequence: CASSSNPGIMNTEAFF. CDR3 sequence (DNA): TGTGCCAGCAGTTCCAATCCCGGGATTATGAACACTGAAGCTTTCTTT.

On this clonotype: One end of the junction does not line up with germline, which may come from a read error. In DNA form, the CDR3 reads TGCGCCAGCAGCTTATTGGGAGATACGCGGTATTTT. The encoded protein is CASSLLGDTRYF. The V gene is TRBV5-1, the J gene TRBJ2-3; perhaps TRBD2 as D (5 bases). The V gene's germline CDR1 is SGHRS and CDR2 YFSETQ. This CDR3 spans 12 amino acids.

The rearrangement uses TRBV4-1 and TRBJ1-1; no clear D gene. This CDR3 has 13 amino acids. Germline lookup yields CDR1 MGHRA and CDR2 YSYEKL. The germline V and J ends were trimmed by 3 bases and 3 bases, with 8 bases remaining between them. For the CDR3, the DNA is TGCGCCAGCAGCCACCTCCGGGACACTGAAGCTTTCTTT. It translates to CASSHLRDTEAFF.

The table lists this clonotype with a few counts. Here the CDR3 reads CASSYGQGMEPQHF. As DNA, the CDR3 is TGTGCCAGCAGTTATGGACAGGGGATGGAGCCCCAGCATTTT. V usage is TRBV6-2 or TRBV6-3 and J usage is TRBJ1-5, with 9 bases aligning to TRBD1. CDR1 is MNHEY, CDR2 SVGEGT, per germline. The CDR3 is made up of 14 amino acids. Unmatched junction bases numbered 5, after V lost 3 bases and J lost 8 bases.

The chain recombines TRBV7-9 with TRBJ1-1, with 7 bases lining up with TRBD1. After removal of 3 bases from V and 4 bases from J, the junction contained 5 bases not matched to a gene. CDR3 length: 14 amino acids. Germline V lookup: CDR1 SEHNR, CDR2 FQNEAQ (reference sequence). The CDR3, as DNA: TGTGCCAGCAGCTTTCGCAGGGGGACCACTGAAGCTTTCTTT. Translated: CASSFRRGTTEAFF.

The chain recombines TRBV6-5 with TRBJ2-7; possibly TRBD2 for D (5 bases). V was pared by 5 bases and J by 2 bases, with 13 bases between. Germline V gene sequence: CDR1 MNHEY, CDR2 SVGAGI. The CDR3 is made up of 14 amino acids. Written as DNA, the CDR3 is TGTGCCAGCAGTATGGTAGGGAGCACCTACGAGCAGTACTTC. It encodes CASSMVGSTYEQYF.

This clonotype was seen only a few times. The rearrangement uses TRBV11-3 and TRBJ2-3, with D tentatively TRBD2 (6 bases). Germline V gives CDR1 SGHNT, CDR2 YENEEA. CDR3 length equals 14 residues. Trimming took 2 bases from V and 4 from J, leaving 10 bases between them. This CDR3 reads CASSLTREADTQYF. The CDR3 DNA reads TGTGCCAGCAGCTTAACAAGGGAGGCAGATACGCAGTATTTT.

In this sample, this clonotype turned up a few times. CDR3 sequence (DNA): TGCGCCAGCACAGGGCTAGATACGCAGTATTTT. It translates to CASTGLDTQYF. V is TRBV5-1 and J is TRBJ2-3, with D tentatively TRBD1 (5 bases). V lost 6 bases and J lost 5, with 7 bases in between. CDR3 size: 11 residues. The germline gives CDR1 SGHRS, CDR2 YFSETQ.

CDR3 loop: CASSLTMNTGELFF. CDR3 DNA sequence: TGTGCCAGCAGCCTCACTATGAACACCGGGGAGCTGTTTTTT. The V gene is TRBV11-3, the J gene TRBJ2-2; D unresolved. The V end lost 5 bases, the J end lost 1 base, and 8 bases lay between the germline ends. The CDR3 contains 14 residues. Germline CDR1 is SGHNT and CDR2 is YENEEA.

This clonotype occurred a few times. V and J are TRBV9 and TRBJ2-1, with 13 bases identical to TRBD2. Germline assignment: CDR1 SGDLS and CDR2 YYNGEE. V was clipped by 5 bases and J by 6 bases; unmatched bases: 5. This CDR3 spans 15 amino acids. The CDR3 spells CASSATSGGVNEQFF. Here the CDR3 DNA reads TGTGCCAGCAGTGCCACTAGCGGGGGGGTCAATGAGCAGTTCTTC.

This clonotype was seen many times. The gene calls are TRBV10-3 and TRBJ2-5; D is perhaps TRBD2 (5 bases). Germline CDR1 and CDR2: ENHRY and SYGVKD. V lost 4 bases and J lost 2, with 14 bases in between. CDR3 size: 15 residues. CDR3 DNA sequence: TGTGCCATCAGTGGAGGAACTAGTGGGCAAGAGACCCAGTACTTC. This encodes CAISGGTSGQETQYF.